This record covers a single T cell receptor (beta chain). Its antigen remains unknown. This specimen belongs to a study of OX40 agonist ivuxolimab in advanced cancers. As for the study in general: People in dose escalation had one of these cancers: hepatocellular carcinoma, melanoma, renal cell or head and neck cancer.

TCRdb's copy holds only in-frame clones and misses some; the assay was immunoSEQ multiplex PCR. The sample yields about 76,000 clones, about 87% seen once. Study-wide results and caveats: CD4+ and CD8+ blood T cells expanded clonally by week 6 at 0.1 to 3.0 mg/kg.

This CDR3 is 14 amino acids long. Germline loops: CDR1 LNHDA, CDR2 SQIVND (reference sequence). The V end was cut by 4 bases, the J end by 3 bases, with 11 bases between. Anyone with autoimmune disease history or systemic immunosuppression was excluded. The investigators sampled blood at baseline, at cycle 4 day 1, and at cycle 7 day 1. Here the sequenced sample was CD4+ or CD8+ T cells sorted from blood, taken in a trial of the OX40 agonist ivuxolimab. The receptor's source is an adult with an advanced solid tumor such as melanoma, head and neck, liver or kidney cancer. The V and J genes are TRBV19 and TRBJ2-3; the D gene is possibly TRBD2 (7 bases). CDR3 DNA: TGTGCCAGTAGTAAGGGGGGGGAGACAGATACGCAGTATTTT. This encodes CASSKGGETDTQYF.